This entry lists 4 T cell receptor beta chains sequenced from one sample in a study of CD8 T cells in Susac syndrome. A quantity of roughly 0.5 to 1 ug RNA underwent reverse transcription using random hexamers. In TCRdb, the immunoSEQ multiplex PCR reads were re-called with MiXCR into one record per CDR3 protein. The sample consists of 120,000 or so distinct CDR3 sequences, around 94% of them appearing once. Sequencing was done on a sample of CD8+ T cells from PBMCs. The receptors stem from a human donor with Susac syndrome.

This chain joins TRBV4-3 and TRBJ2-1; D ambiguous. The CDR3 extends over 16 amino acids. CDR1 is LGHNA and CDR2 is YSLEER in the germline V gene. V was trimmed by 1 base and J by 4 bases, leaving 14 bases between them. CDR3 sequence (DNA): TGCGCCAGCAGCCAAGGGCGGAAAGGATTGTACAATGAGCAGTTCTTC. This translates into CASSQGRKGLYNEQFF.

This sequence joins TRBV5-1 and TRBJ2-2; the D call may be TRBD1 or TRBD2 (5 bases each). Germline V gene data show CDR1 as SGHRS and CDR2 as YFSETQ. With 3 bases removed from V and 1 base from J, the gap between germline ends came to 7 bases. This CDR3 is built from 14 residues. CDR3 nucleotide sequence: TGCGCCAGCAGCTGGGACCTGAACACCGGGGAGCTGTTTTTT. Amino acids: CASSWDLNTGELFF.

V usage is TRBV6-2 or TRBV6-3 and J usage is TRBJ2-7, with a possible D match to TRBD2 (6 bases). The CDR3 has 14 residues. Per the germline V gene, CDR1 is MNHEY and CDR2 is SVGEGT. V was clipped by 3 bases and J by 2 bases, with 11 bases between them. CDR3 sequence (DNA): TGTGCCAGCAGTTATAAGTCTAGCGCCTACGAGCAGTACTTC. It translates to CASSYKSSAYEQYF.

This sequence joins TRBV20-1 and TRBJ2-7; D gene uncertain. V lost 8 bases, J lost 0 bases, and 17 bases lay in between. The CDR3 runs 14 residues. Germline assignment: CDR1 DFQATT and CDR2 SNEGSKA (reference sequence). DNA of the CDR3: TGCAGTCTTAAAAATGAAGCTAGCTCCTACGAGCAGTACTTC. Protein product: CSLKNEASSYEQYF.